This TCR beta chain was recorded in a study of blood T cell repertoires in COVID-19. Study as a whole: The United States, Italy and Spain supplied acute and convalescent COVID-19 samples. The cDNA or gDNA used as material had been derived from T cells, B-cell-depleted T cells, or PBMCs.

Libraries were prepared by immunoSEQ multiplex PCR; TCRdb keeps only in-frame clonotypes and omits some of them. The repertoire holds some 400,000 clones, with over 75% as singletons. Either two negative PCRs, clearance, or symptom resolution qualified Cohort 3 donors as recovered. Germline CDR1 reads LNHDA; CDR2 reads SQIVND (reference sequence). The CDR3 covers 17 residues. J gave up 7 bases and V 5 bases, and 14 bases lay outside the gene matches. This TCR came from a man aged 25-45 years who had recovered from COVID-19. Sequenced: PBMCs or T cells enriched from blood (not recorded which). The chain joins TRBV19 to TRBJ2-1; 10 bases align to TRBD1. The CDR3 bases are TGTGCCAGTAGTGTGGGACAGGGGTTCCCTTTGTTGAATGAGCAGTTCTTC. This encodes CASSVGQGFPLLNEQFF. Full variable domain (rest looked up from reference TRBV19 and TRBJ2-1): DGGITQSPKYLFRKEGQNVTLSCEQNLNHDAMYWYRQDPGQGLRLIYYSQIVNDFQKGDIAEGYSVSREKKESFPLTVTSAQKNPTAFYLCASSVGQGFPLLNEQFFGPGTRLTVL.